This T cell receptor beta chain was recovered during a study of tumor-infiltrating lymphocytes in localized non-small cell lung cancer. In regard to this clone: Its antigen is still unknown.

TCRdb keeps only in-frame clones here, not all; method: immunoSEQ multiplex PCR. The sample contains approximately 15,000 clones, 65% to 85% of which appear only once. The CDR3 covers 15 residues. Per the germline V gene, CDR1 is MNHNS and CDR2 is SASEGT. V lost 11 bases to trimming and J lost 0 bases, with 17 bases between them. Study-level findings and limits: Tumors had more T cell infiltration than uninvolved lung, per TCRbeta sequencing and CD3 counts. Not all patients were TCR sequenced, owing to tissue quantity. Immunotypes IM1 and IM2 had similar TCR-derived T-cell fractions.

The chain carries TRBV6-1 and TRBJ1-5, with a weak D call TRBD1 (6 bases). This receptor was taken from a human donor with non-small cell lung cancer. Sequenced input: uninvolved lung tissue not adjacent to the tumor. CDR3 in amino acids: CASEAGVISNQPQHF. DNA of the CDR3: TGTGCCTCAGAGGCAGGGGTCATTAGCAATCAGCCCCAGCATTTT.